This passage covers 2 T cell receptor beta chains from one sample sequenced in a study of T cell repertoires in cytomegalovirus infection. No antigen has been assigned to these receptors. TCRdb ran MiXCR on the reads and lists one entry per CDR3 protein. The sample carries 100,000 to 120,000 distinct CDR3 sequences, around 31% recorded once. Sequencing was performed on CD8+ T cells from cultured PBMCs, taken from culture after CMV antigen stimulation. The source is a human donor in good health (CMV status not recorded). Some clones in this sample may be carry-over from other donors' samples.

This clonotype has only a few counts. The gene calls are TRBV7-2 and TRBJ2-7; TRBD2 matches 10 bases. There are 16 residues in the CDR3. Germline assignment: CDR1 SGHTA and CDR2 FQGNSA. J gave up 3 bases and V 1 base, and 6 bases lay outside the gene matches. CDR3 coding DNA: TGTGCCAGCAGCTTAGGAAGAGCGGGGGGGTTCTACGAGCAGTACTTC. Protein sequence: CASSLGRAGGFYEQYF.

The chain couples TRBV5-1 to TRBJ2-5; weak D call: TRBD2 (5 bases). The CDR3 length is 14 residues. V was cut by 0 bases and J by 5 bases, with 11 bases left in between. From germline, CDR1 is SGHRS and CDR2 YFSETQ. The CDR3 coding sequence is TGCGCCAGCAGCTTGGTACAGCGGCGGGAGACCCAGTACTTC. This sequence encodes CASSLVQRRETQYF. Drawing the rest from reference TRBV5-1 and TRBJ2-5, the complete variable domain is KAGVTQTPRYLIKTRGQQVTLSCSPISGHRSVSWYQQTPGQGLQFLFEYFSETQRNKGNFPGRFSGRQFSNSRSEMNVSTLELGDSALYLCASSLVQRRETQYFGPGTRLLVL.